What follows describes a single T cell receptor (beta chain). As originally analysed: Amplification with reference gene primers provided the estimates of nucleated cell counts. TCRdb's copy holds only in-frame clones and misses some; the assay was immunoSEQ multiplex PCR. V and J calls and clone size are given by that table; D and trimming were obtained from the DNA. Of roughly 110,000 clones in the sample, about four fifths were seen once. This sample was included in a study of blood T cell repertoires in COVID-19. Whole-study context: The United States, Italy and Spain were the sources of the acute and convalescent COVID-19 samples. T cells, B-cell-depleted T cells, or PBMCs supplied cDNA or gDNA.

This clonotype originated in a human donor in a cohort sampled during active COVID-19. The sample comprised peripheral blood.

CDR3 bases: TGCGCCAGCAGCTTGGGGCCTGGGCAGGGGGCCGGAGCTTTCTTT. Translation: CASSLGPGQGAGAFF. The chain links TRBV5-1 to TRBJ1-1; 8 bases are a match to TRBD1. The CDR3 contains 15 residues. V shed 0 bases and J 10 bases; nucleotides not matched to a gene: 11. The germline gives CDR1 SGHRS, CDR2 YFSETQ.